This T cell receptor (beta chain) is drawn from a study of response to subunit inactivated influenza vaccine. Study observations and caveats: The authors proposed limited new T cell recruitment per seasonal influenza vaccination.

In the case of this clonotype: Its matching antigen is unknown.

The CDR3 has 13 amino acids. CDR1 and CDR2 (germline): SGHNT, YENEEA. With 7 bases removed from V and 6 bases from J, the gap between germline ends came to 16 bases. TCRdb used MiXCR to reprocess the RT-PCR reads, holding one entry per CDR3 protein. The data contain a few hundred thousand distinct CDR3 sequences, 14% of them singletons. The material sequenced was PBMCs from blood, taken roughly 13 days after vaccination. This sequence was found in a middle-aged man who received an inactivated influenza vaccine. This chain links TRBV11-3 with TRBJ2-7; perhaps TRBD2 as D (7 bases). The CDR3 DNA reads as TGTGCCAGCATACTCGCTCGGGGGGCCGAGCAGTACTTC. It is translated as CASILARGAEQYF.